This T cell receptor beta chain was sequenced during a study of graft-versus-host responses after intestinal transplantation. Sequenced by immunoSEQ multiplex PCR; TCRdb stores in-frame clones only, minus some. The table lists around 100,000 clones, around 94% of them singletons. With respect to this clone: The antigen is unknown.

The sequence derives from a human donor who was the organ donor for an intestinal transplant. The specimen comprised unstimulated CD4+ T cells sorted from spleen or lymph node cells, sampled before transplant.

In nucleotides, the CDR3 is TGTGCCAGCAGTTATACGGGGGATGGCTACACCTTC. Its translation is CASSYTGDGYTF. This chain uses TRBV6-5 with TRBJ1-2; TRBD1 might be the D (5 bases). Trimming pared 3 bases from V and 6 bases from J, leaving 8 bases between. Germline CDR1 is MNHEY and CDR2 is SVGAGI. CDR3 length: 12 residues.